This entry concerns a single T cell receptor (beta chain). The sample originates from a study of cytomegalovirus exposure and HLA in healthy donors. This PCR relied on a set of 60 Vbeta primers and 13 Jbeta primers. Profiling relied on immunoSEQ multiplex PCR, and the TCRdb table lists in-frame clones only, not all of them. The data hold more than 95,000 clones, with about three quarters observed a single time. The V gene lost 6 bases and the J gene lost 8 bases, with 20 bases spanning the gap. The CDR3 is 15 residues long. From germline, CDR1 is SGHRS and CDR2 YFSETQ. The TCR was taken from a middle-aged woman in good health and CMV-seropositive. The gene calls are TRBV5-1 and TRBJ1-4; D perhaps matches TRBD1 (6 bases). Sequencing input: PBMCs. CDR3 region: CASTPLGALGEKLFF. The CDR3 DNA reads TGCGCCAGCACCCCATTGGGGGCGCTGGGAGAAAAACTGTTTTTT.